These T cell receptor beta chains were read from a single sample in a study of T cell changes during pregnancy in multiple sclerosis. Only in-frame clones appear in the TCRdb table, and some are missing; sequencing was by immunoSEQ multiplex PCR. The table lists approximately 100,000 clones, around 94% of them singletons. Specimen: peripheral blood, collected after pregnancy. These receptors were taken from a female donor with multiple sclerosis, enrolled in a pregnancy study. CDR3s include the opening cysteine and the closing phenylalanine or tryptophan. A D gene is named only where the DNA matches it firmly. A row's size may be missing; if present it is once, few, many or a size class.

.	.	TRBV4-2	TRBJ1-4	14	CASSSRVGNEKLFF	TGTGCCAGCAGCTCGAGGGTCGGGAATGAAAAACTGTTTTTT
.	TRBD1	TRBV4-3	TRBJ1-6	15	CASSHPDRGSSPLHF	TGCGCCAGCAGCCACCCGGACAGGGGGAGTTCACCCCTCCACTTT
.	.	TRBV19	TRBJ2-1	15	CASSMWAPGDNEQFF	TGTGCCAGTAGTATGTGGGCGCCCGGGGACAATGAGCAGTTCTTC
.	TRBD1	TRBV28	TRBJ2-3	15	CASSPSDRVPDTQYF	TGTGCCAGCAGCCCAAGTGACAGGGTCCCAGATACGCAGTATTTT
.	.	TRBV27	TRBJ2-5	16	CASSPSLTDRSETQYF	TGTGCCAGCAGTCCCTCCCTAACGGACAGATCGGAGACCCAGTACTTC
.	TRBD1	TRBV19	TRBJ2-7	14	CASSVGQGTYEQYF	TGTGCCAGTAGTGTGGGACAGGGGACCTACGAGCAGTACTTC
.	TRBD1	TRBV5-1	TRBJ2-5	14	CASSLTGARETQYF	TGCGCCAGCAGCTTGACAGGGGCCCGGGAGACCCAGTACTTC
.	TRBD2	TRBV7-3	TRBJ2-2	16	CASSLASGVNTGELFF	TGTGCCAGCAGCTTAGCTAGCGGGGTCAACACCGGGGAGCTGTTTTTT
.	.	TRBV7-2	TRBJ2-5	14	CASSPVARKETQYF	TGTGCCAGCAGCCCTGTGGCCCGTAAAGAGACCCAGTACTTC
once	TRBD1	TRBV13	TRBJ2-1	15	CASSTPGQDYNEQFF	TGTGCCAGCAGCACCCCGGGACAGGACTACAATGAGCAGTTCTTC